A selection of T cell receptor beta chains follows, all from one sample in a study of T cell repertoires in cytomegalovirus infection. No antigen has been identified for these receptors. MiXCR, run by TCRdb on the reads, gives a single entry per CDR3 protein. In the table there are 200,000 or so distinct CDR3 sequences, 35% to 40% of which are singletons. The specimen was CD8+ T cells from cultured PBMCs, collected from culture after CMV antigen stimulation. These receptor sequences come from a human donor in good health (CMV status not recorded). Some clones in this sample may be carry-over from other donors' samples. Both conserved end residues are part of each CDR3. A D gene is named only where the DNA matches it firmly. Some rows have no size entry. The others give once, few or many, or a class for an expanded clone.

TRBV5-6	13	NA	NA	TRBJ2-7	CASPNIRRREQYF	TGTGCCAGCCCAAACATCCGCAGGAGGGAGCAGTACTTC
TRBV20-1	17	TRBD2	few	TRBJ2-1	CSARDGELAGAYNEQFF	TGCAGTGCTAGAGATGGGGAACTAGCGGGGGCCTACAATGAGCAGTTCTTC
TRBV4-2	15	NA	NA	TRBJ1-1	CASSQGHTGDTEAFF	TGTGCCAGCAGCCAAGGCCACACCGGTGACACTGAAGCTTTCTTT
TRBV6-1	13	NA	few	TRBJ2-2	CASSVLPTGELFF	TGTGCCAGCAGTGTACTACCCACCGGGGAGCTGTTTTTT
TRBV2	14	NA	few	TRBJ2-7	CARTSTESSYEQYF	TGTGCCAGGACCTCGACGGAGAGCTCCTACGAGCAGTACTTC
TRBV29-1	17	TRBD1	NA	TRBJ2-7	CSVEDHIGDRGSYEQYF	TGCAGCGTTGAAGATCATATCGGGGACAGGGGGTCCTACGAGCAGTACTTC
TRBV28	15	NA	NA	TRBJ2-5	CASSPVLGVGETQYF	TGTGCCAGCAGTCCCGTGTTGGGAGTCGGGGAGACCCAGTACTTC
TRBV7-9	13	NA	few	TRBJ2-7	CASSAQLQPEQYF	TGTGCCAGCTCGGCCCAGTTGCAACCGGAGCAGTACTTC
TRBV4-1	14	TRBD1	many	TRBJ1-1	CASSLARGRTEAFF	TGCGCCAGCAGCCTCGCCAGGGGGCGTACTGAAGCTTTCTTT
TRBV6-1	15	NA	many	TRBJ2-7	CASSEYGLSSYEQYF	TGTGCCAGCAGTGAATACGGGCTCTCGTCCTACGAGCAGTACTTC
TRBV28	11	NA	NA	TRBJ1-5	CASTTDQPQHF	TGTGCCAGCACCACCGATCAGCCCCAGCATTTT
TRBV15	16	NA	NA	TRBJ1-1	CATSRDWRGANTEAFF	TGTGCCACCAGCAGAGATTGGCGGGGGGCGAATACTGAAGCTTTCTTT
TRBV14	16	TRBD1	NA	TRBJ2-1	CASSQPPGQPLTEQFF	TGTGCCAGCAGCCAGCCCCCGGGACAGCCCTTAACTGAGCAGTTCTTC
TRBV9	8	NA	NA	TRBJ2-1	CASSVEFF	TGTGCCAGCAGCGTAGAGTTCTTC
TRBV10-2	14	NA	NA	TRBJ2-1	CASIGDLPYNEQFF	TGCGCCAGCATAGGAGATCTACCCTACAATGAGCAGTTCTTC
TRBV7-3	15	TRBD1	NA	TRBJ2-5	CASSLGQGLGETQYF	TGTGCCAGCAGCTTGGGACAGGGATTAGGAGAGACCCAGTACTTC
TRBV6-6	12	NA	few	TRBJ2-7	CASSYSPYEQYF	TGTGCCAGCAGTTACTCCCCTTACGAGCAGTACTTC
TRBV12-3/TRBV12-4	16	NA	NA	TRBJ1-1	CASSSPRTEKDTEAFF	TGTGCCAGCAGTTCACCTAGGACAGAAAAGGACACTGAAGCTTTCTTT
TRBV6-5	17	TRBD1	few	TRBJ2-7	CASSFTSGGRSSYEQYF	TGTGCCAGCAGTTTCACCTCAGGGGGCCGGAGCTCCTACGAGCAGTACTTC
TRBV4-1	15	TRBD1	few	TRBJ1-4	CASSQDTGGDEKLFF	TGCGCCAGCAGCCAAGATACAGGGGGAGACGAAAAACTGTTTTTT
TRBV28	16	TRBD1	NA	TRBJ1-1	CASRVPGQGPNTEAFF	TGTGCCAGCAGAGTCCCGGGACAGGGACCGAACACTGAAGCTTTCTTT
TRBV11-2	14	TRBD1	NA	TRBJ1-4	CASSLARGHEKLFF	TGTGCCAGCAGCTTAGCGAGGGGGCACGAAAAACTGTTTTTT
TRBV7-6	15	TRBD2	few	TRBJ2-1	CASSATSGAHNEQFF	TGTGCCAGCAGCGCCACTAGCGGGGCTCACAATGAGCAGTTCTTC
TRBV12-3/TRBV12-4	17	NA	few	TRBJ2-2	CASSFVRETSNTGELFF	TGTGCCAGCAGTTTCGTGAGGGAGACGTCGAACACCGGGGAGCTGTTTTTT
TRBV7-9	16	TRBD1	few	TRBJ2-1	CASSPSRDSLINEQFF	TGTGCCAGCAGCCCGTCTCGGGACAGCCTAATCAATGAGCAGTTCTTC
TRBV7-6	14	NA	NA	TRBJ2-3	CATDMGEATDTQYF	TGTGCCACCGACATGGGGGAGGCCACAGATACGCAGTATTTT
TRBV7-8	16	TRBD1	NA	TRBJ2-7	CASSSRNPGQDYEQYF	TGTGCCAGCAGCTCTCGGAACCCGGGACAGGACTACGAGCAGTACTTC
TRBV27	14	NA	NA	TRBJ2-3	CASSLFASTDTQYF	TGTGCCAGCAGTTTATTCGCTAGCACAGATACGCAGTATTTT
TRBV20-1	15	NA	NA	TRBJ2-7	CSARDWTRGTYEQYF	TGCAGTGCTAGAGATTGGACCCGGGGCACTTACGAGCAGTACTTC
TRBV19	13	NA	NA	TRBJ2-1	CASNVGPLNEQFF	TGTGCCAGTAATGTAGGGCCCCTCAATGAGCAGTTCTTC
TRBV4-1	17	TRBD1	NA	TRBJ1-1	CASSQGPQDRGYTEAFF	TGCGCCAGCAGCCAAGGACCCCAGGACAGGGGGTACACTGAAGCTTTCTTT
TRBV4-1	14	NA	NA	TRBJ2-3	CASSQETTRDTQYF	TGCGCCAGCAGCCAAGAGACTACCAGGGATACGCAGTATTTT
TRBV6-2/TRBV6-3	15	NA	many	TRBJ2-1	CASTPPLGSINEQFF	TGTGCCAGCACTCCTCCCCTAGGCTCGATCAATGAGCAGTTCTTC
TRBV30	14	NA	NA	TRBJ2-2	CAWSGTLNTGELFF	TGTGCCTGGAGTGGGACATTGAACACCGGGGAGCTGTTTTTT
TRBV12-3/TRBV12-4	14	NA	few	TRBJ1-2	CASSLDRDVSGYTF	TGTGCCAGCAGCCTTGACAGAGATGTATCGGGCTACACCTTC
TRBV4-1	16	TRBD1	NA	TRBJ2-3	CASSLKDRQTTDTQYF	TGCGCCAGCAGCCTCAAGGACAGGCAGACCACAGATACGCAGTATTTT
TRBV28	15	NA	few	TRBJ1-4	CASSTGQTRREKLFF	TGTGCCAGCAGTACCGGGCAGACCCGCCGGGAAAAACTGTTTTTT
TRBV4-2	17	NA	NA	TRBJ2-2	CASTQDLSLEGTGELFF	TGTGCCAGCACCCAAGATCTAAGTCTTGAGGGGACCGGGGAGCTGTTTTTT
TRBV9	17	NA	few	TRBJ1-1	CASSVPYADAPNTEAFF	TGTGCCAGCAGCGTCCCTTATGCAGATGCACCGAACACTGAAGCTTTCTTT
TRBV7-2	15	TRBD1	NA	TRBJ1-2	CASSFLTGANYGYTF	TGTGCCAGCAGCTTTCTGACAGGGGCGAACTATGGCTACACCTTC
TRBV11-2	14	NA	NA	TRBJ2-2	CASSPMTGPGELFF	TGTGCCAGCAGCCCAATGACAGGACCCGGGGAGCTGTTTTTT
TRBV7-8	14	NA	NA	TRBJ1-5	CASSLGDVNQPQHF	TGTGCAAGCAGCTTAGGCGACGTAAATCAGCCCCAGCATTTT
TRBV7-2	17	TRBD2	NA	TRBJ2-7	CASSLRSRTSGPSQQYF	TGTGCCAGCAGCTTAAGATCACGGACTAGCGGGCCCTCCCAGCAGTACTTC
TRBV7-2	14	NA	few	TRBJ2-7	CASSLGPVTGEQYF	TGTGCCAGCAGCTTGGGCCCGGTTACGGGCGAGCAGTACTTC
TRBV7-9	14	NA	few	TRBJ2-3	CASSPRVAPDTQYF	TGTGCCAGCAGCCCCCGGGTAGCGCCAGATACGCAGTATTTT